The 14 T cell receptor beta chains below were found in one sample sequenced in a study of immune evolution from preneoplasia to lung adenocarcinoma. Profiled with immunoSEQ multiplex PCR; TCRdb holds only in-frame clones, not every one. In the table there are about 8,200 clones, 79% of which are singletons. Sequencing used FFPE adjacent normal lung tissue. The receptors derive from a person aged 55-80 years with lung adenocarcinoma.

The rearrangement uses TRBV7-2 and TRBJ2-7; D is perhaps TRBD2 (5 bases). CDR1 and CDR2 (germline): SGHTA, FQGNSA. V gave up 0 bases and J gave up 6 bases, with 6 bases separating them. This CDR3 spans 12 amino acids. The CDR3 DNA reads as TGTGCCAGCAGCTTAGCAGGGAGCGAGCAGTACTTC. Translated, it gives CASSLAGSEQYF.

This clone is classed as hyperexpanded. The V gene is TRBV7-9, the J gene TRBJ1-1; D is undetermined. The CDR3 is 13 amino acids. Germline V gives CDR1 SEHNR, CDR2 FQNEAQ (reference sequence). Trimming removed 1 base at V and 1 base at J, with 4 bases between. The CDR3 spells CASSLGSNTEAFF. In DNA form, the CDR3 reads TGTGCCAGCAGCTTAGGGTCGAACACTGAAGCTTTCTTT. The variable domain in full, completed from reference TRBV7-9 and TRBJ1-1, reads DTGVSQNPRHKITKRGQNVTFRCDPISEHNRLYWYRQTLGQGPEFLTYFQNEAQLEKSRLLSDRFSAERPKGSFSTLEIQRTEQGDSAMYLCASSLGSNTEAFFGQGTRLTVV.

The chain recombines TRBV6-6 with TRBJ2-7; D perhaps matches TRBD2 (5 bases). Trimming left V 7 bases short and J 5 bases short, with 9 bases between. This CDR3 is built from 11 residues. Germline V gives CDR1 MNHNY, CDR2 SVGAGI (reference sequence). The CDR3 loop is CASKGANEQYF. The CDR3 DNA follows: TGTGCCAGCAAGGGAGCTAACGAGCAGTACTTC.

The J gene is TRBJ2-3, the V gene TRBV30; unclear D gene. The germline gives CDR1 GTSNPN, CDR2 SVGIG (reference sequence). Trimming shortened V by 2 bases and J by 3 bases, and 12 bases separated the two germline ends. The CDR3 covers 14 residues. CDR3 DNA sequence: TGTGCCTGGAGTATGGGGTTTCAGACAGATACGCAGTATTTT. Amino acid sequence: CAWSMGFQTDTQYF.

The chain uses TRBV2 and TRBJ2-5; 9 nucleotides agree with TRBD2. V was clipped by 7 bases and J by 4 bases; unmatched bases: 7. This CDR3 comprises 14 residues. Germline V gene data show CDR1 as SNHLY and CDR2 as FYNNEI. The CDR3 DNA reads TGTGCCAGCACGCGGGGAGCGGGGGGAGAGACCCAGTACTTC. Protein sequence: CASTRGAGGETQYF.

The chain employs TRBV6-1 and TRBJ2-7; the D gene is possibly TRBD1 (5 bases). V lost 0 bases to trimming and J lost 7 bases, with 10 bases between them. From germline, CDR1 is MNHNS and CDR2 SASEGT. This CDR3 has 13 amino acids. This CDR3 is CASSEAGLGEQYF. Written as DNA, the CDR3 is TGTGCCAGCAGTGAAGCGGGGCTGGGGGAGCAGTACTTC.

The gene calls are TRBV6-6 and TRBJ2-7; tentatively, D is TRBD1 (6 bases). CDR1 MNHNY and CDR2 SVGAGI come from the germline V gene (reference sequence). The CDR3 is 11 amino acids. Trimming stripped 6 bases from V and 12 bases from J, with 15 bases between. The CDR3 loop reads CASSETGNAYF. The CDR3 coding sequence is TGTGCCAGCAGCGAAACAGGGAATGCGTACTTC.

The chain employs TRBV30 and TRBJ1-1; D gene ambiguous. Trimming cost V 0 bases and J 8 bases, with 13 bases left between them. The CDR3 has 13 residues. Germline V lookup: CDR1 GTSNPN, CDR2 SVGIG (reference sequence). The CDR3 DNA sequence: TGTGCCTGGAGTGTCTATGGGGAGGTGGAAGCTTTCTTT. It is translated as CAWSVYGEVEAFF.

The J gene is TRBJ2-3, the V gene TRBV12-5; tentatively, D is TRBD1 or TRBD2 (5 bases each). Germline CDR1 and CDR2: LGHNT and FRNRAP. The CDR3 runs 15 residues. Trimming removed 0 bases from V and 5 bases from J, with 12 bases in between. CDR3 residues: CASGLVRGAGDTQYF. The CDR3 DNA reads as TGTGCTAGTGGTTTGGTGAGAGGGGCCGGAGATACGCAGTATTTT.

The chain recombines TRBV15 with TRBJ2-7; 7 bases are a match to TRBD1. The CDR3 is 14 amino acids. Germline CDR1 is LNHNV and CDR2 is YYDKDF (reference sequence). V lost 2 bases to trimming and J lost 5 bases; unmatched junction nucleotides: 6. The CDR3 protein is CATSRLDRVHEQYF. DNA of the CDR3: TGTGCCACCAGCAGACTAGACAGGGTCCACGAGCAGTACTTC.

J is TRBJ1-2 and V is TRBV6-5; the D gene is possibly TRBD1 (6 bases). Per the germline V gene, CDR1 is MNHEY and CDR2 is SVGAGI. The CDR3 is 15 residues long. Trimming pared 2 bases from V and 2 bases from J, leaving 12 bases between. The CDR3 DNA reads as TGTGCCAGCAGTTACACAACAGGGACGAACTATGGCTACACCTTC. Residues: CASSYTTGTNYGYTF.

The chain links TRBV19 to TRBJ2-4; a weak D match, TRBD1 (6 bases). V gave up 6 bases and J gave up 6 bases, with 18 bases separating them. Germline V CDR1 and CDR2: LNHDA, SQIVND (reference sequence). The CDR3 consists of 15 residues. The CDR3 sequence: CASSPNRDGGNIQYF. DNA for the CDR3: TGTGCCAGTAGCCCCAACAGGGATGGGGGAAACATTCAGTACTTC.

The CDR3 nucleotides are TGTGCCAGCAGCCATGGACTAGGTGGCACAGATACGCAGTATTTT. This codes for CASSHGLGGTDTQYF. The V call is TRBV28, the J call TRBJ2-3; 7 positions match TRBD2. Per the germline V gene, CDR1 is MDHEN and CDR2 is SYDVKM. Trimming took 6 bases from V and 1 from J; bases not matched to a gene: 7. The CDR3 consists of 15 residues.

This chain links TRBV28 with TRBJ2-7; D gene ambiguous. Per the germline V gene, CDR1 is MDHEN and CDR2 is SYDVKM. V was cut by 2 bases and J by 5 bases, with 10 bases left in between. This CDR3 is built from 13 residues. CDR3 nucleotide sequence: TGTGCCAGCAGTTTACAGCATGTAGACGAGCAGTACTTC. Translated, it gives CASSLQHVDEQYF.